A selection of T cell receptor beta chains follows, all from one sample in a study of cytomegalovirus exposure and HLA in healthy donors. The assay was immunoSEQ multiplex PCR, and TCRdb's table has in-frame clones only and misses some. The sample includes approximately 150,000 clones, about 89% of them seen just once. Sequenced: PBMCs. These receptors were taken from a man younger than 35 in good health and CMV-seronegative. The CDR3 runs from the conserved cysteine through the conserved F or W. Each record gives: clone size, D gene, J gene, V gene, CDR3 protein, CDR3 DNA. A D gene is named only where the DNA matches it firmly. Expanded clones get a size class; other rows say once, few or many, or leave the size out.

abundance: few; d_gene: .; j_gene: TRBJ2-6; v_gene: TRBV11-3; CDR3aa: CASSLEGAFFRGSGANVLTF; CDR3nt: TGTGCCAGCAGCTTAGAGGGGGCTTTCTTTCGAGGCTCTGGGGCCAACGTCCTGACTTTC
abundance: .; d_gene: .; j_gene: TRBJ2-1; v_gene: TRBV10-2; CDR3aa: CASSLLGGSYNEQFF; CDR3nt: TGCGCCAGCAGTCTTCTAGGCGGGTCCTACAATGAGCAGTTCTTC
abundance: .; d_gene: .; j_gene: TRBJ2-7; v_gene: TRBV5-4; CDR3aa: CASSKTGYEQYF; CDR3nt: TGTGCCAGCAGCAAGACAGGATACGAGCAGTACTTC
abundance: .; d_gene: .; j_gene: TRBJ1-5; v_gene: TRBV18; CDR3aa: CASSDTGRSNQPQHF; CDR3nt: TGTGCCAGCTCGGACACAGGGCGTAGCAATCAGCCCCAGCATTTT
abundance: .; d_gene: .; j_gene: TRBJ1-5; v_gene: TRBV5-8; CDR3aa: CASSNSGNSNQPQHF; CDR3nt: TGTGCCAGCAGCAACTCAGGGAATAGCAATCAGCCCCAGCATTTT
abundance: .; d_gene: .; j_gene: TRBJ1-6; v_gene: TRBV18; CDR3aa: CASSPPGRGNNSPLHF; CDR3nt: TGTGCCAGCTCACCCCCTGGACGGGGAAATAATTCACCCCTCCACTTT
abundance: many; d_gene: TRBD2; j_gene: TRBJ2-1; v_gene: TRBV7-8; CDR3aa: CASSLFAREGNEQFF; CDR3nt: TGTGCCAGCAGCTTATTTGCGCGGGAGGGCAATGAGCAGTTCTTC
abundance: .; d_gene: TRBD1; j_gene: TRBJ2-7; v_gene: TRBV19; CDR3aa: CASRAAGGQGIYEQYF; CDR3nt: TGTGCCAGTAGGGCTGCTGGGGGACAGGGTATCTACGAGCAGTACTTC
abundance: .; d_gene: TRBD1; j_gene: TRBJ1-2; v_gene: TRBV11-3; CDR3aa: CASSHTGGAEGYTF; CDR3nt: TGTGCCAGCAGCCATACAGGGGGCGCCGAGGGCTACACCTTC
abundance: .; d_gene: .; j_gene: TRBJ2-3; v_gene: TRBV6-5; CDR3aa: CASSYKGPSTDTQYF; CDR3nt: TGTGCCAGCAGTTACAAGGGGCCCAGCACAGATACGCAGTATTTT
abundance: .; d_gene: TRBD2; j_gene: TRBJ2-1; v_gene: TRBV19; CDR3aa: CASSTSSGGRNEQFF; CDR3nt: TGTGCCAGTAGTACCTCAAGCGGGGGAAGGAATGAGCAGTTCTTC
abundance: once; d_gene: TRBD1; j_gene: TRBJ1-2; v_gene: TRBV5-1; CDR3aa: CASSGGAGGNYGYTF; CDR3nt: TGCGCCAGCAGTGGAGGGGCAGGGGGGAACTATGGCTACACCTTC
abundance: .; d_gene: TRBD1; j_gene: TRBJ2-1; v_gene: TRBV15; CDR3aa: CATSRMTGSSYNEQFF; CDR3nt: TGTGCCACCAGCAGGATGACAGGGAGCTCCTACAATGAGCAGTTCTTC
abundance: .; d_gene: TRBD1; j_gene: TRBJ1-2; v_gene: TRBV6-1; CDR3aa: CASGKTGSADGYTF; CDR3nt: TGTGCCAGCGGAAAGACAGGGAGTGCCGATGGCTACACCTTC
abundance: .; d_gene: .; j_gene: TRBJ1-2; v_gene: TRBV5-1; CDR3aa: CASSWNGNYGYTF; CDR3nt: TGCGCCAGCAGTTGGAACGGGAACTATGGCTACACCTTC
abundance: .; d_gene: .; j_gene: TRBJ1-1; v_gene: TRBV9; CDR3aa: CASSVSVVNTEAFF; CDR3nt: TGTGCCAGCAGCGTGTCTGTCGTGAACACTGAAGCTTTCTTT
abundance: .; d_gene: TRBD2; j_gene: TRBJ2-1; v_gene: TRBV6-4; CDR3aa: CASSSIAGSYNEQFF; CDR3nt: TGTGCCAGCAGCAGCATAGCGGGGTCCTACAATGAGCAGTTCTTC
abundance: .; d_gene: TRBD2; j_gene: TRBJ2-1; v_gene: TRBV9; CDR3aa: CASSVALAGGLNEQFF; CDR3nt: TGTGCCAGCAGCGTAGCGTTAGCGGGGGGGCTTAATGAGCAGTTCTTC
abundance: .; d_gene: .; j_gene: TRBJ2-7; v_gene: TRBV6-6; CDR3aa: CASSYTRQLTYEQYF; CDR3nt: TGTGCCAGCAGTTACACCCGACAGCTGACCTACGAGCAGTACTTC
abundance: .; d_gene: .; j_gene: TRBJ1-4; v_gene: TRBV5-1; CDR3aa: CASSLFPREKLFF; CDR3nt: TGCGCCAGCAGCTTATTTCCGAGGGAAAAACTGTTTTTT
abundance: .; d_gene: TRBD1; j_gene: TRBJ2-3; v_gene: TRBV19; CDR3aa: CASRGSGQPTQYF; CDR3nt: TGTGCCAGTAGGGGCTCGGGACAGCCTACGCAGTATTTT
abundance: .; d_gene: TRBD2; j_gene: TRBJ2-1; v_gene: TRBV7-2; CDR3aa: CASSVAGVLSEQFF; CDR3nt: TGTGCCAGCAGCGTAGCGGGAGTCCTCTCCGAGCAGTTCTTC
abundance: .; d_gene: .; j_gene: TRBJ1-6; v_gene: TRBV15; CDR3aa: CATFNRVRNSPLHF; CDR3nt: TGTGCCACCTTCAACAGGGTTCGGAATTCACCCCTCCACTTT
abundance: once; d_gene: .; j_gene: TRBJ1-3; v_gene: TRBV7-8; CDR3aa: CASSGPGNSGNTIYF; CDR3nt: TGTGCCAGCAGCGGCCCGGGGAACTCTGGAAACACCATATATTTT
abundance: .; d_gene: .; j_gene: TRBJ2-5; v_gene: TRBV2; CDR3aa: CASTAGQENGQETQYF; CDR3nt: TGTGCCAGCACAGCAGGCCAGGAAAATGGGCAAGAGACCCAGTACTTC
abundance: once; d_gene: .; j_gene: TRBJ2-1; v_gene: TRBV5-6; CDR3aa: CASSLGGPGEQFF; CDR3nt: TGTGCCAGCAGCTTGGGGGGGCCGGGGGAGCAGTTCTTC
abundance: .; d_gene: .; j_gene: TRBJ2-1; v_gene: TRBV9; CDR3aa: CASSATMNNEQFF; CDR3nt: TGTGCCAGCAGCGCGACTATGAACAATGAGCAGTTCTTC
abundance: .; d_gene: TRBD2; j_gene: TRBJ2-1; v_gene: TRBV7-9; CDR3aa: CASSFSGAGANNEQFF; CDR3nt: TGTGCCAGCAGCTTCTCAGGAGCGGGAGCTAACAATGAGCAGTTCTTC
abundance: .; d_gene: .; j_gene: TRBJ1-2; v_gene: TRBV30; CDR3aa: CAWSENREFRTF; CDR3nt: TGTGCCTGGAGTGAAAACAGGGAATTCAGGACCTTC
abundance: .; d_gene: .; j_gene: TRBJ1-1; v_gene: TRBV6-6; CDR3aa: CASSPTRGGTEAFF; CDR3nt: TGTGCCAGCAGCCCGACGCGGGGGGGGACTGAAGCTTTCTTT
abundance: .; d_gene: .; j_gene: TRBJ2-6; v_gene: TRBV6-4; CDR3aa: CASRPGSSGANVLTF; CDR3nt: TGTGCCAGCCGTCCCGGTAGCTCTGGGGCCAACGTCCTGACTTTC
abundance: few; d_gene: .; j_gene: TRBJ1-1; v_gene: TRBV2; CDR3aa: CASSAVNTEAFF; CDR3nt: TGTGCCAGCAGTGCTGTTAACACTGAAGCTTTCTTT
abundance: .; d_gene: .; j_gene: TRBJ1-5; v_gene: TRBV2; CDR3aa: CASSEDRTSGPQHF; CDR3nt: TGTGCCAGCAGTGAAGACAGGACCTCTGGGCCCCAGCATTTT
abundance: .; d_gene: TRBD1; j_gene: TRBJ2-2; v_gene: TRBV18; CDR3aa: CASSPGTGRTGELFF; CDR3nt: TGTGCCAGCTCACCAGGGACAGGGAGAACCGGGGAGCTGTTTTTT
abundance: .; d_gene: TRBD2; j_gene: TRBJ2-5; v_gene: TRBV2; CDR3aa: CASRAGTSGEAETQYF; CDR3nt: TGTGCCAGCAGAGCCGGCACTAGCGGGGAGGCAGAGACCCAGTACTTC
abundance: .; d_gene: .; j_gene: TRBJ1-2; v_gene: TRBV7-9; CDR3aa: CASSYVRADYGYTF; CDR3nt: TGTGCCAGCAGCTATGTGAGGGCTGACTATGGCTACACCTTC
abundance: .; d_gene: .; j_gene: TRBJ1-1; v_gene: TRBV15; CDR3aa: CATSRVRGLGMNTEAFF; CDR3nt: TGTGCCACCAGCAGAGTTAGGGGACTGGGGATGAACACTGAAGCTTTCTTT
abundance: .; d_gene: TRBD2; j_gene: TRBJ2-3; v_gene: TRBV5-1; CDR3aa: CASSPGLAGPYTDTQYF; CDR3nt: TGCGCCAGCAGCCCAGGACTAGCGGGGCCCTACACAGATACGCAGTATTTT
abundance: .; d_gene: TRBD2; j_gene: TRBJ2-5; v_gene: TRBV4-3; CDR3aa: CASSPRLAQETQYF; CDR3nt: TGCGCCAGCAGCCCGCGACTAGCCCAAGAGACCCAGTACTTC
abundance: .; d_gene: TRBD1; j_gene: TRBJ1-2; v_gene: TRBV30; CDR3aa: CADRGLNYGYTF; CDR3nt: TGTGCCGACAGGGGGCTGAACTATGGCTACACCTTC
abundance: .; d_gene: .; j_gene: TRBJ2-2; v_gene: TRBV2; CDR3aa: CASSPLYTGELFF; CDR3nt: TGTGCCAGCAGCCCACTGTACACCGGGGAGCTGTTTTTT
abundance: .; d_gene: .; j_gene: TRBJ2-5; v_gene: TRBV2; CDR3aa: CASSEPFMAQQETQYF; CDR3nt: TGTGCCAGCAGTGAACCCTTTATGGCCCAGCAAGAGACCCAGTACTTC
abundance: .; d_gene: .; j_gene: TRBJ1-2; v_gene: TRBV21-1; CDR3aa: CASSTSSYCYTF; CDR3nt: TGTGCCAGCAGCACCTCAAGCTATTGCTACACCTTC
abundance: once; d_gene: TRBD1; j_gene: TRBJ1-3; v_gene: TRBV30; CDR3aa: CAWSDPGQGARNTIYF; CDR3nt: TGTGCCTGGAGTGATCCGGGACAGGGGGCGAGGAACACCATATATTTT
abundance: .; d_gene: TRBD2; j_gene: TRBJ2-1; v_gene: TRBV7-9; CDR3aa: CASMDSGSSYNEQFF; CDR3nt: TGTGCCAGCATGGATAGCGGGAGCTCCTACAATGAGCAGTTCTTC
abundance: .; d_gene: TRBD2; j_gene: TRBJ2-1; v_gene: TRBV4-3; CDR3aa: CASSPGLDNNEQFF; CDR3nt: TGCGCCAGCAGCCCTGGACTAGACAACAATGAGCAGTTCTTC
abundance: .; d_gene: .; j_gene: TRBJ2-1; v_gene: TRBV28; CDR3aa: CASSFPPGLTYNEQFF; CDR3nt: TGTGCCAGCAGTTTCCCCCCGGGACTCACCTACAATGAGCAGTTCTTC
abundance: once; d_gene: .; j_gene: TRBJ2-3; v_gene: TRBV30; CDR3aa: CAWSSFSRSTDTQYF; CDR3nt: TGTGCCTGGAGCTCCTTTTCACGGAGCACAGATACGCAGTATTTT
abundance: .; d_gene: TRBD1; j_gene: TRBJ1-1; v_gene: TRBV9; CDR3aa: CASSVAAGGADLAFF; CDR3nt: TGTGCCAGCAGCGTAGCCGCAGGGGGCGCGGATCTGGCTTTCTTT
abundance: .; d_gene: TRBD1; j_gene: TRBJ2-5; v_gene: TRBV10-1; CDR3aa: CASSAGGRQETQYF; CDR3nt: TGCGCCAGCAGTGCAGGGGGTCGCCAAGAGACCCAGTACTTC
abundance: .; d_gene: .; j_gene: TRBJ1-2; v_gene: TRBV5-1; CDR3aa: CASSLAQTQGRGYTF; CDR3nt: TGCGCCAGCAGCTTGGCGCAAACACAGGGTCGGGGCTACACCTTC
abundance: once; d_gene: .; j_gene: TRBJ1-1; v_gene: TRBV10-2; CDR3aa: CASSELQRAEAFF; CDR3nt: TGCGCCAGCAGTGAGTTGCAGAGGGCTGAAGCTTTCTTT
abundance: .; d_gene: .; j_gene: TRBJ2-3; v_gene: TRBV7-5; CDR3aa: CVRSSGQTGDF; CDR3nt: TGTGTCAGAAGCTCCGGACAGACAGGGGATTTT
abundance: .; d_gene: .; j_gene: TRBJ1-4; v_gene: TRBV11-3; CDR3aa: CASSFSGDVRKLFF; CDR3nt: TGTGCCAGCAGCTTTTCAGGGGACGTACGAAAACTGTTTTTT
abundance: .; d_gene: .; j_gene: TRBJ1-2; v_gene: TRBV11-3; CDR3aa: CASSLGPGHNYGYTF; CDR3nt: TGTGCCAGCAGCTTAGGGCCGGGACACAACTATGGCTACACCTTC